Below, one T cell receptor (beta chain) is given with its context. CDR3 length equals 15 residues. The data are from a study of T cell clones after liver transplantation. This table comes from immunoSEQ multiplex PCR, and its TCRdb copy is limited to in-frame clones, with some not included. The profile shows more than 95,000 clones, 84% of them singletons. The receptor was derived from a human patient who received a liver transplant. Among the T cells, some may be from the graft donor. The chain carries TRBV21-1 and TRBJ1-1; no check of the table's D call, TRBD1, against the DNA was made. TRBV21-1 is a pseudogene locus. The sequencing used CD4+ T cells from blood, collected approximately 50 months after liver transplant. CDR3 bases: TGTGCCAGCAGCAAAGGTAACCAGGTGAACACTGAAGCTTTCTTT. Its protein product is CASSKGNQVNTEAFF.